Listed below are T cell receptor beta chains from one sample, sequenced in a study of blood T cell repertoires in COVID-19. Only in-frame clones appear in the TCRdb table, and some are missing; sequencing was by immunoSEQ multiplex PCR. The sample yields some 250,000 clones, around 86% seen once. The source material was peripheral blood. These receptor sequences come from a man in his thirties or forties who had recovered from COVID-19. CDR3s include the opening cysteine and the closing phenylalanine or tryptophan. Each record gives: clone size, V gene, J gene, D gene, CDR3 DNA, CDR3 protein. A D gene is named only where the DNA matches it firmly. Size tells how often a clone was seen (once, few, many) or the class of an expanded clone, and some rows leave it out.

.	TRBV6-1	TRBJ2-5	TRBD1	TGTGCCAGCAGTGAAGTGGCAGGGGGAGAGACCCAGTACTTC	CASSEVAGGETQYF
.	TRBV28	TRBJ1-2	TRBD1	TGTGCCAGCAGGCAACAGGGGAACTATGGCTACACCTTC	CASRQQGNYGYTF
.	TRBV3-1/TRBV3-2	TRBJ1-2	.	TGTGCCAGCAGCCAATCCGGGAGCCAAATCTATGGCTACACCTTC	CASSQSGSQIYGYTF
.	TRBV19	TRBJ2-5	TRBD2	TGTGCCAGTAGACCCTCCGGGACTAGCGGCATCGGAGGACAAGAGACCCAGTACTTC	CASRPSGTSGIGGQETQYF
.	TRBV5-5	TRBJ2-1	TRBD1	TGTGCCAGCAGCTTGGTCCGACAGGGAAGTGAGCAGTTCTTC	CASSLVRQGSEQFF
.	TRBV6-5	TRBJ1-6	TRBD1	TGTGCCAGCAGTTATCGACAGGGGGGCTTTGGATCACCCCTCCACTTT	CASSYRQGGFGSPLHF
.	TRBV18	TRBJ2-7	.	TGTGCCAGCTCACCCGGGCAGGCGGGCTTCGACGAGCAGTACTTC	CASSPGQAGFDEQYF
.	TRBV5-8	TRBJ2-6	.	TGTGCCAGCAGCTTTCGGGGGATGAGGGCCAACGTCCTGACTTTC	CASSFRGMRANVLTF
.	TRBV5-1	TRBJ2-7	TRBD1	TGCGCCAGCAGCTCCCACCCGGACAGGGGATCCTACGAGCAGTACTTC	CASSSHPDRGSYEQYF
few	TRBV7-2	TRBJ1-3	.	TGTGCCAGCAGCCCGGCCGCGGCAGCAGGGGGAAACACCATATATTTT	CASSPAAAAGGNTIYF
.	TRBV16	TRBJ1-5	.	TGTGCCAGCAGCCTCAGACGGGACAATCAGCCCCAGCATTTT	CASSLRRDNQPQHF
.	TRBV19	TRBJ2-2	TRBD2	TGTGCCAGTAGTCCCTGGACTAGCGGGGGGGTACCTGGGGAGCTGTTTTTT	CASSPWTSGGVPGELFF
.	TRBV27	TRBJ1-1	.	TGTGCCAGCAGCCCCGGGGGGCTAAACACTGAAGCTTTCTTT	CASSPGGLNTEAFF
.	TRBV6-2/TRBV6-3	TRBJ1-2	.	TGTGCCAGCAGCTGGGCCAGTTATGGCTACACCTTC	CASSWASYGYTF
.	TRBV6-6	TRBJ1-6	.	TGTGCCAGCAGCAAACGACAGGAAAATTCACCCCTCCACTTT	CASSKRQENSPLHF
.	TRBV19	TRBJ1-1	.	TGTGCCAGTAGTATTCAGACAGGTTCCTCACCGCTGACTGAAGCTTTCTTT	CASSIQTGSSPLTEAFF
.	TRBV6-1	TRBJ2-2	TRBD2	TGTGCCAGCAGTGATCTAGCGGCCATAGGGCCCGGGGAGCTGTTTTTT	CASSDLAAIGPGELFF
.	TRBV7-3	TRBJ2-7	.	TGTGCCAGCAGCTTAACCGGGACTCTCGTCGGCCACGAGCAGTACTTC	CASSLTGTLVGHEQYF
.	TRBV6-2/TRBV6-3	TRBJ1-5	TRBD1	TGTGCCAGCAGTTACCACCGGGACAGGGGGCTAGTGGGTCAGCCCCAGCATTTT	CASSYHRDRGLVGQPQHF
.	TRBV9	TRBJ2-5	.	TGTGCCAGCAGAGGCCCGGGAGAAGGGGAGACCCAGTACTTC	CASRGPGEGETQYF
.	TRBV5-8	TRBJ1-2	.	TGTGCCAGCAGCAAGGGGGGGTGGAACTATGGCTACACCTTC	CASSKGGWNYGYTF
.	TRBV20-1	TRBJ2-5	.	TGCAGTGCTAGTACGGCTCATTTGCGTTCCGCGCCCTGGGGGGTCCAAGAGACCCAGTACTTC	CSASTAHLRSAPWGVQETQYF
.	TRBV6-2/TRBV6-3	TRBJ1-5	.	TGTGCCAGCAGTCGGACAGATCAGCCCCAGCATTTT	CASSRTDQPQHF
.	TRBV5-1	TRBJ2-1	TRBD1	TGCGCCAGCAGCTTGGCAGGGGGCACCTACAATGAGCAGTTCTTC	CASSLAGGTYNEQFF
.	TRBV11-1	TRBJ2-7	TRBD2	TGTGCCAGCAGCTTCGTAGGACTAGCGAGAGACTACGAGCAGTACTTC	CASSFVGLARDYEQYF
medium-sized	TRBV4-1	TRBJ2-2	TRBD2	TGCGCCAGCAGCCAAGATGAAGCGGGGGGGCTGTGGGAGGCCGGGGAGCTGTTTTTT	CASSQDEAGGLWEAGELFF
.	TRBV7-3	TRBJ2-1	.	TGTGCCAGCAGCAAGACCCCAGCGGCCAATGAGCAGTTCTTC	CASSKTPAANEQFF
.	TRBV15	TRBJ2-3	TRBD2	TGTGCCACCAGCAGAACACCGGGACTAACATCCGCAGATACGCAGTATTTT	CATSRTPGLTSADTQYF
.	TRBV6-4	TRBJ2-3	.	TGTGCCAGCAGCCAACTCCCGACAGGCACAGATACGCAGTATTTT	CASSQLPTGTDTQYF
once	TRBV6-5	TRBJ1-6	.	TGTGCCAGCAGGGCGGGGGGCATTTCACCCCTCCACTTT	CASRAGGISPLHF
.	TRBV24-1	TRBJ2-3	TRBD2	TGTGCCACCAGTGATCCAAGACTAGCACCGGCAGATACGCAGTATTTT	CATSDPRLAPADTQYF
.	TRBV6-1	TRBJ2-6	.	TGTGCCAGCAGTGACTTGACTGATCGGGGAACTGGGGCCAACGTCCTGACTTTC	CASSDLTDRGTGANVLTF
.	TRBV2	TRBJ2-3	.	TGTGCCAGCAGAGGGGGGGGGCTTACGCAGTATTTT	CASRGGGLTQYF
.	TRBV20-1	TRBJ1-2	.	TGCAGTGCTAAGGGAGACACCTTC	CSAKGDTF
.	TRBV3-1/TRBV3-2	TRBJ2-7	.	TGTGCCAGCAGCCAAGAGTTTGTGGGGGGCTACGAGCAGTACTTC	CASSQEFVGGYEQYF
.	TRBV19	TRBJ1-6	.	TGTGCCAGTTCGACAACGAGCTCCTATAATTCACCCCTCCACTTT	CASSTTSSYNSPLHF
few	TRBV5-1	TRBJ2-3	TRBD2	TGCGCCAGCAGCTTTATTCCGGGACTAGTCACAGATACGCAGTATTTT	CASSFIPGLVTDTQYF
.	TRBV5-1	TRBJ1-6	TRBD1	TGCGCCAGCAGCTTGGCTCGAGGGACAGGGGTCGGAAATTCACCCCTCCACTTT	CASSLARGTGVGNSPLHF
.	TRBV6-6	TRBJ2-3	.	TGTGCCAGCAGGGAGGGTGGCACAGATACGCAGTATTTT	CASREGGTDTQYF
once	TRBV2	TRBJ2-3	TRBD1	TGTGCCAGCACTTTAGCGGCAGGGGGCGCAGATACGCAGTATTTT	CASTLAAGGADTQYF
.	TRBV2	TRBJ1-2	.	TGTGCCAGCAGTGAAGGCCAGGGCTATGGCTACACCTTC	CASSEGQGYGYTF
once	TRBV5-1	TRBJ2-2	TRBD2	TGCGCCAGCAGCCCCGGGGGGGCTCATGTGTTTACCGGGGAGCTGTTTTTT	CASSPGGAHVFTGELFF
.	TRBV2	TRBJ1-1	TRBD1	TGTGCCAGCAGGCCTACAGGGGACACTGAAGCTTTCTTT	CASRPTGDTEAFF
.	TRBV5-5	TRBJ1-6	.	TGTGCCAGCAGCTTGGAAGGCGGGTCAAGCTCCTATAATTCACCCCTCCACTTT	CASSLEGGSSSYNSPLHF
few	TRBV7-6	TRBJ2-3	TRBD1	TGTGCCAGCAGCTTGAAGACAGGGTCGAGAAAGACAGATACGCAGTATTTT	CASSLKTGSRKTDTQYF
.	TRBV6-2/TRBV6-3	TRBJ1-2	.	TGTGCCAGCAGCTCTCCAGGGTGGCGGAACTATGGCTACACCTTC	CASSSPGWRNYGYTF
.	TRBV6-5	TRBJ2-3	.	TGTGCCAGCAGTTACTCGAAGAGGCCCACAGATACGCAGTATTTT	CASSYSKRPTDTQYF
.	TRBV6-6	TRBJ1-1	.	TGTGCCAGCAGTACCCGACAGGAAGCTTTCTTT	CASSTRQEAFF
.	TRBV7-2	TRBJ1-1	.	TGTGCCAGCAGCACATCCGTGTGGCTGAACACTGAAGCTTTCTTT	CASSTSVWLNTEAFF
.	TRBV6-5	TRBJ1-5	TRBD1	TGTGCCAGCGGCCAAACAGGGGTCAGCAATCAGCCCCAGCATTTT	CASGQTGVSNQPQHF
.	TRBV28	TRBJ2-3	.	TGTGCCAGCAGTTTATCCGGGGTCCCAGATACGCAGTATTTT	CASSLSGVPDTQYF